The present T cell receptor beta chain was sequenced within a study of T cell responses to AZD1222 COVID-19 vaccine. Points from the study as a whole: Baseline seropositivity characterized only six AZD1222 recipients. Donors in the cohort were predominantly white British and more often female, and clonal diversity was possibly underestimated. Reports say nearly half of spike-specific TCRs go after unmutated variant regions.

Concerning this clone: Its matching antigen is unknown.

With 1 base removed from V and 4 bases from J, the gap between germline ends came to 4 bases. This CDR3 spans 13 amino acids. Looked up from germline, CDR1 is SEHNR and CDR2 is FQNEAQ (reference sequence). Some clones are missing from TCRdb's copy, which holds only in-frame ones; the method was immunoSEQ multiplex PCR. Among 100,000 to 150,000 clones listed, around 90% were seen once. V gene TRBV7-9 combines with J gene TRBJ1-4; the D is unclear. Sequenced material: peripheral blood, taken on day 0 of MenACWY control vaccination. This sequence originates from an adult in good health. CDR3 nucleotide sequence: TGTGCCAGCAGCTTAGAGGGTAATGAAAAACTGTTTTTT. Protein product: CASSLEGNEKLFF.